The entry below describes one TCR beta chain. The antigen remains unidentified. These data come from a study of cytomegalovirus exposure and HLA in healthy donors. Across the study: Out of 398 genotyped donors, roughly 80% belonged to the Caucasian-associated ancestry cluster.

With 60 Vbeta and 13 Jbeta primers, the PCR was carried out. TCRdb's table, derived via immunoSEQ multiplex PCR, lists solely in-frame clones and lacks some. The table lists fewer than 150,000 clones, 60% to 85% of them singletons, with 2.5% to 3.5% in the top ten. Nominal health characterized the donors when sampled, though unrecorded immune exposures were likely. Study-wide results and caveats: The authors judged a highly shared variant cluster likely a sequencing artifact. Both high specificity and high sensitivity reportedly marked the classifier's diagnosis of cytomegalovirus status.

The clonotype comes from a male donor in good health and CMV-seronegative. The specimen sequenced was PBMCs.

CDR3 nucleotide sequence: TGCAGCGTTGAAGAGTTGACAGGGGGATACAATGAGCAGTTCTTC. The encoded protein is CSVEELTGGYNEQFF. The chain has TRBV29-1 and TRBJ2-1; 9 bases agree with TRBD1. V dropped 0 bases and J dropped 4; count of bases not matched to a gene: 4. This CDR3 has 15 amino acids. Germline CDR1 SQVTM, CDR2 ANQGSEA.